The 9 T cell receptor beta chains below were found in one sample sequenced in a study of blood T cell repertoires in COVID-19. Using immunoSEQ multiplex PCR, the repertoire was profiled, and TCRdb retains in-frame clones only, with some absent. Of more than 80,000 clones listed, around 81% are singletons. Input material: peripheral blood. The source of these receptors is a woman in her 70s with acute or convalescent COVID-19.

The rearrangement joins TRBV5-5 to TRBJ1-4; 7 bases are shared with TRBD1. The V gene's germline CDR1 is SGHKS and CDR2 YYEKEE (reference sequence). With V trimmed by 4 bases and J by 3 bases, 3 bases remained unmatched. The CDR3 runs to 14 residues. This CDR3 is CASSSQGANEKLFF. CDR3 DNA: TGTGCCAGCAGCAGTCAGGGGGCTAATGAAAAACTGTTTTTT. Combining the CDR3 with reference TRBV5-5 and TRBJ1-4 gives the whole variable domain DAGVTQSPTHLIKTRGQQVTLRCSPISGHKSVSWYQQVLGQGPQFIFQYYEKEERGRGNFPDRFSARQFPNYSSELNVNALLLGDSALYLCASSSQGANEKLFFGSGTQLSVL.

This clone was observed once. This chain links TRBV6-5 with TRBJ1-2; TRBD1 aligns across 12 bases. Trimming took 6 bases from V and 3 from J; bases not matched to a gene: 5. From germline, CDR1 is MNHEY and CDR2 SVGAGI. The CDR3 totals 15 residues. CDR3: CASSAGTGGDYGYTF. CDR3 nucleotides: TGTGCCAGCAGCGCCGGGACAGGGGGCGACTATGGCTACACCTTC.

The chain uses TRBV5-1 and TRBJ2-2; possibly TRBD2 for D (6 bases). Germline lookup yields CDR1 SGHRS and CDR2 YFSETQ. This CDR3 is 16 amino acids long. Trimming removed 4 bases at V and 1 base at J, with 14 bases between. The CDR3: CASSNPEGGNTGELFF. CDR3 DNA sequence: TGCGCCAGCAGCAATCCGGAGGGAGGGAACACCGGGGAGCTGTTTTTT.

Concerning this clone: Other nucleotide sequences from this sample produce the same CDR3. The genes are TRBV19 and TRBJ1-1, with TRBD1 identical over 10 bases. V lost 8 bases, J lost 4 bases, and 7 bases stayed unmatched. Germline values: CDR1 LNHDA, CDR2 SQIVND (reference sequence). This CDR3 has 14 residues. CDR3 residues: CASLKGQGGTEAFF. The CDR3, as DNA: TGTGCCAGTTTAAAAGGACAGGGGGGCACTGAAGCTTTCTTT.

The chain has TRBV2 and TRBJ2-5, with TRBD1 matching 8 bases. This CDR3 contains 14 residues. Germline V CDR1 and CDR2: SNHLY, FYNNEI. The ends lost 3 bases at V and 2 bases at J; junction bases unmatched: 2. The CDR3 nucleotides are TGTGCCAGCAGTGATACAGGGGGACAAGAGACCCAGTACTTC. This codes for CASSDTGGQETQYF.

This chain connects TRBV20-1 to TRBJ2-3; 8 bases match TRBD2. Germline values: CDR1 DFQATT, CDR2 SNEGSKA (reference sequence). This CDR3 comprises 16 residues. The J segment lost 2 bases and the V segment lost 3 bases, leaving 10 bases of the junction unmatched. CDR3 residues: CSASIQTSGYTDTQYF. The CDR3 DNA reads TGCAGTGCTAGTATCCAAACTAGCGGATACACAGATACGCAGTATTTT.

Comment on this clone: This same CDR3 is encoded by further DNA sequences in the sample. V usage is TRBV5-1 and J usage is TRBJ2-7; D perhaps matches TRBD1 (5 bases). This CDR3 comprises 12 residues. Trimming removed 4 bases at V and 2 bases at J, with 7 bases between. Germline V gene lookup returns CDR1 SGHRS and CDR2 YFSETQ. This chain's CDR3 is CASSEGAYEQYF. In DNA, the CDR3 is TGCGCCAGCAGCGAAGGGGCCTACGAGCAGTACTTC. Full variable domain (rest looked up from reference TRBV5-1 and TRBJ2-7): KAGVTQTPRYLIKTRGQQVTLSCSPISGHRSVSWYQQTPGQGLQFLFEYFSETQRNKGNFPGRFSGRQFSNSRSEMNVSTLELGDSALYLCASSEGAYEQYFGPGTRLTVT.

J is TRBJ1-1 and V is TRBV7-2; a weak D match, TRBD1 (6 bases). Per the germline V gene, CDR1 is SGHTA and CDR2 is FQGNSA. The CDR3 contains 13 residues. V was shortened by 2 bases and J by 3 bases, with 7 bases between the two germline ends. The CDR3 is CASSLRTDTEAFF. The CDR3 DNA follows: TGTGCCAGCAGCTTACGGACAGACACTGAAGCTTTCTTT.

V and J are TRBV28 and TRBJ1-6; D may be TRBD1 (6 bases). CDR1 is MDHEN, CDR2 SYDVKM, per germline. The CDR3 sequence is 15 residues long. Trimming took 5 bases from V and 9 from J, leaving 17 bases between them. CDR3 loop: CASSRTVGESSPLHF. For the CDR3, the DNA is TGTGCCAGCAGTCGGACAGTCGGAGAGAGTTCACCCCTCCACTTT.